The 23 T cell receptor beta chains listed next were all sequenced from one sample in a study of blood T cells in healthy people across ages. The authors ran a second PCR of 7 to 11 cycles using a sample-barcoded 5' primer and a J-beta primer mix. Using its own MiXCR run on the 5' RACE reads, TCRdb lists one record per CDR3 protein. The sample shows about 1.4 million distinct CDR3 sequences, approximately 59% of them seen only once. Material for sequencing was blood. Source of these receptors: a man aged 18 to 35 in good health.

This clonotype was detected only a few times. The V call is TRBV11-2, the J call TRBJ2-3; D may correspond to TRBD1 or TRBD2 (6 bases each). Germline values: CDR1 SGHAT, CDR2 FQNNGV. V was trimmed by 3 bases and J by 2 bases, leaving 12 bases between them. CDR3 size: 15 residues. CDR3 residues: CASSFAGQITDTQYF. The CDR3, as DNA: TGTGCCAGCAGCTTCGCGGGACAAATCACAGATACGCAGTATTTT.

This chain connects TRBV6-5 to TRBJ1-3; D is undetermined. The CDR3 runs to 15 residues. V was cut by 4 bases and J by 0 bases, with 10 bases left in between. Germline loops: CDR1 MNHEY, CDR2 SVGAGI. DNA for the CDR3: TGTGCCAGCAGTTCCCCGGGGAGCTCTGGAAACACCATATATTTT. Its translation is CASSSPGSSGNTIYF.

The CDR3 nucleotides are TGTGCCAGCAGCCCAGGGCGGGGAATGTATCAAGAGACCCAGTACTTC. This sequence encodes CASSPGRGMYQETQYF. V and J are TRBV13 and TRBJ2-5, with TRBD2 as a possible D gene (6 bases). The CDR3 runs to 16 residues. CDR1 and CDR2 from the germline V gene are PRHDT and FYEKMQ (reference sequence). V was trimmed by 5 bases and J by 2 bases, leaving 18 bases between them.

CDR3 in DNA: TGCAGTGCTAGAGGGCGGGGAATGGGAGGCTACACCTTC. Translation gives CSARGRGMGGYTF. The chain employs TRBV20-1 and TRBJ1-2; D is unresolved. CDR3 length: 13 residues. The V end was cut by 1 base, the J end by 8 bases, with 14 bases between. Germline V gives CDR1 DFQATT, CDR2 SNEGSKA (reference sequence).

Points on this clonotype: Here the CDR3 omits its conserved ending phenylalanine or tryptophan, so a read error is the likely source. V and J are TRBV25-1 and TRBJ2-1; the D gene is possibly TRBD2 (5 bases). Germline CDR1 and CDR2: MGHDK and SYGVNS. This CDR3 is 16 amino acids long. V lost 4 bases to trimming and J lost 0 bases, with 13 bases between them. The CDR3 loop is CASSGTRYSSYNEQFL. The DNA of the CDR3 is TGTGCCAGCAGTGGAACTAGGTATAGCTCCTACAATGAGCAGTTCTTA.

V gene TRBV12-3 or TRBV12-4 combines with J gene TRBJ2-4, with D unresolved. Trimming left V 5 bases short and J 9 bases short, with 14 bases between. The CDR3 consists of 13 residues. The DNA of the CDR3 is TGTGCCAGCAGTGGCAGCCCGGCTAGCATTCAGTACTTC. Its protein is CASSGSPASIQYF.

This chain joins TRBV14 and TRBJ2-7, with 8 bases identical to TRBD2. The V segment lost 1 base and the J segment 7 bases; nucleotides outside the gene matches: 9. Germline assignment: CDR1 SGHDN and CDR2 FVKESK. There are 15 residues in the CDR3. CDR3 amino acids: CASSQGSGTHNEQYF. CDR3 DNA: TGTGCCAGCAGCCAAGGTAGCGGGACCCACAATGAGCAGTACTTC.

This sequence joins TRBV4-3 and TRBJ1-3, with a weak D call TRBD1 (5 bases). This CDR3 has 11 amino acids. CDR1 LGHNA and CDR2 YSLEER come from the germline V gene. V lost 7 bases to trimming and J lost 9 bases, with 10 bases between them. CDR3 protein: CASTNGGTIYF. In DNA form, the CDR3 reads TGCGCCAGCACGAACGGGGGCACCATATATTTT.

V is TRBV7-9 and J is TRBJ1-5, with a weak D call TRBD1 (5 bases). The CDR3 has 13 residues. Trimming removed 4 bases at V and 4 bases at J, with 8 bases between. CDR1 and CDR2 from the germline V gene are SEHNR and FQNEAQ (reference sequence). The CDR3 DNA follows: TGTGCCAGCAGCTCGGACACAAATCAGCCCCAGCATTTT. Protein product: CASSSDTNQPQHF.

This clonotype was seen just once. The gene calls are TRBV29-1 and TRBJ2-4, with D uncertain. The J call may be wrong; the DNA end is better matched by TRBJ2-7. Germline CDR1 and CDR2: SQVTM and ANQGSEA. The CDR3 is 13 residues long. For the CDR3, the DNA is TGCAGCGCGACGACGGCGTTAAAGTACGAGCAGTACTTC. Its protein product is CSATTALKYEQYF.

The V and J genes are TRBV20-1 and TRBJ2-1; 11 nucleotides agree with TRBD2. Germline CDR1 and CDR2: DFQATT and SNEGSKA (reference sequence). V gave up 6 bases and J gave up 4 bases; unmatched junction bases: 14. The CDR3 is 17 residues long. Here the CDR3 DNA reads TGCAGTGCCACACCTAGCGGGGGGCGCGTAGGGTACAATGAGCAGTTCTTC. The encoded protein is CSATPSGGRVGYNEQFF.

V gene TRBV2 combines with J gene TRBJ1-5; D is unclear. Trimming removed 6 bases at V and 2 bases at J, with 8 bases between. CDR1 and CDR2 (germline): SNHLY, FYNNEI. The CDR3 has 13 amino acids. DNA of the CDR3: TGTGCCAGCAGGGGTGGAGGCAATCAGCCCCAGCATTTT. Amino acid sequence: CASRGGGNQPQHF.

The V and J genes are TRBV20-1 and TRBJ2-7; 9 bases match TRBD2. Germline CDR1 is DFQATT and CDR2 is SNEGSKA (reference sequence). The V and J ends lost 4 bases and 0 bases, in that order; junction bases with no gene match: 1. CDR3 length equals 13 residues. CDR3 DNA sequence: TGCAGTGCTAATAGCGGGGGCTCCTACGAGCAGTACTTC. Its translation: CSANSGGSYEQYF.

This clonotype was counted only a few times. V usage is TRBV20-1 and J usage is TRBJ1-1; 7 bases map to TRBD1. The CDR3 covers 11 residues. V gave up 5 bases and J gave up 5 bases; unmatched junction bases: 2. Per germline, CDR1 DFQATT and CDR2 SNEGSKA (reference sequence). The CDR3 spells CSAHRGTEAFF. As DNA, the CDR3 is TGCAGTGCTCACAGGGGAACTGAAGCTTTCTTT.

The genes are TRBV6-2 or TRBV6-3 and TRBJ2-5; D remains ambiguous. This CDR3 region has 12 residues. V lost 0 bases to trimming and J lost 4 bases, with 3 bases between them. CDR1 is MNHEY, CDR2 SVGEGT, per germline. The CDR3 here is CASSYSPETQYF. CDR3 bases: TGTGCCAGCAGTTACTCTCCAGAGACCCAGTACTTC.

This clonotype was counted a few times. The CDR3 loop is CATTPITFPYEQYF. The CDR3 DNA sequence: TGTGCCACGACCCCAATCACATTTCCCTACGAGCAGTACTTC. The V gene is TRBV7-9, the J gene TRBJ2-7; D unresolved. The V end lost 10 bases, the J end lost 2 bases, and 18 bases lay between the germline ends. Germline V gene sequence: CDR1 SEHNR, CDR2 FQNEAQ (reference sequence). This CDR3 is built from 14 residues.

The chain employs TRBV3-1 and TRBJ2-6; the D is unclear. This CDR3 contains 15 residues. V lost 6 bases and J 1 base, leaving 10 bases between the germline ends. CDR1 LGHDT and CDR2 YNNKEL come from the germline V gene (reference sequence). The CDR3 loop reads CASSRAVSGANVLTF. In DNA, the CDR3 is TGTGCCAGCAGTCGGGCCGTGTCTGGGGCCAACGTCCTGACTTTC.

In DNA, the CDR3 is TGTGCCAGCAGCTTGGCATACGGACAGGGAGGGCCTTTACAAGAGACCCAGTACTTC. Translating it yields CASSLAYGQGGPLQETQYF. The chain carries TRBV13 and TRBJ2-5; maybe TRBD1 (8 bases). The V end was cut by 3 bases, the J end by 2 bases, with 25 bases between. This CDR3 comprises 19 residues. Germline CDR1 is PRHDT and CDR2 is FYEKMQ (reference sequence).

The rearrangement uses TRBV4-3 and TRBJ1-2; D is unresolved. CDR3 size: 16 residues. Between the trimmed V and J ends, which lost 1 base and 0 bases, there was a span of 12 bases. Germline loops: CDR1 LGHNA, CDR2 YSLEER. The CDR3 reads CASSQGGEQPNYGYTF. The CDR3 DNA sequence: TGCGCCAGCAGCCAAGGCGGGGAACAGCCTAACTATGGCTACACCTTC.

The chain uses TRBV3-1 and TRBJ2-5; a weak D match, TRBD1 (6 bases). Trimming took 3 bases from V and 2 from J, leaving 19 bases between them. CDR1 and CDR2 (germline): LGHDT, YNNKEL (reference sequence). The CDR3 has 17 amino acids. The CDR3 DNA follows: TGTGCCAGCAGCCACGCGCAAGTCTGGGGACAACAAGAGACCCAGTACTTC. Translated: CASSHAQVWGQQETQYF.

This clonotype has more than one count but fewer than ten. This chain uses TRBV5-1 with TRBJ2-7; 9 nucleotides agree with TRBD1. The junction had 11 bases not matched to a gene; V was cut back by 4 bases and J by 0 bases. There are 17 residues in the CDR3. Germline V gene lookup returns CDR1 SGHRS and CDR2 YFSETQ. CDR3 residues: CASSGTGTGKPSYEQYF. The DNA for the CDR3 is TGCGCCAGCAGCGGGACCGGGACAGGGAAGCCCTCCTACGAGCAGTACTTC.

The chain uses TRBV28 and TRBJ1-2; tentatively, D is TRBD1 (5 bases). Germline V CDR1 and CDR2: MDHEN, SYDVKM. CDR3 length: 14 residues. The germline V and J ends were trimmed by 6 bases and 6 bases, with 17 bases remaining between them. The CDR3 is CASSMPGISNGYTF. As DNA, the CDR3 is TGTGCCAGCAGCATGCCAGGGATCTCGAATGGCTACACCTTC.

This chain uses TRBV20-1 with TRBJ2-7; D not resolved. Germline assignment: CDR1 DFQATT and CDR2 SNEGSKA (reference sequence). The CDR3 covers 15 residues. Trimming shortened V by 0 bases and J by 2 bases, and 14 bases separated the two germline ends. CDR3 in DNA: TGCAGTGCTAGAGATTTTGATAGTCCTCCCTACGAGCAGTACTTC. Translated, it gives CSARDFDSPPYEQYF.